These 10 T cell receptor beta chains were sequenced from one sample in a study of control samples from healthy donors and cancer patients. Generated by immunoSEQ multiplex PCR, the TCRdb table keeps only in-frame clones and is missing some. The sample lists under 95,000 clones; approximately 91% were seen once. Sequenced: blood. These receptors all come from a woman in her 30s in good health.

The V gene is TRBV18, the J gene TRBJ1-1; D is unclear. The germline CDR1 and CDR2 sequences are KGHSH and LQKENI. This CDR3 is built from 15 residues. The germline V and J ends were trimmed by 1 base and 5 bases, with 14 bases remaining between them. CDR3: CASSPQVGEVTEAFF. The CDR3 DNA reads TGTGCCAGCTCACCACAAGTCGGGGAGGTGACTGAAGCTTTCTTT.

J is TRBJ2-7 and V is TRBV11-1; TRBD2 is a possible D gene (5 bases). The V gene's germline CDR1 is SGHAT and CDR2 FQDESV (reference sequence). V lost 5 bases and J 2 bases, leaving 19 bases between the germline ends. The CDR3 spans 16 residues. DNA of the CDR3: TGTGCCAGCAGCCAGTCACCCGGGATCAAGGCCTACGAGCAGTACTTC. Amino acid sequence: CASSQSPGIKAYEQYF.

The rearrangement links TRBV3-1 (or the pseudogene TRBV3-2) to TRBJ2-5; 9 nucleotides agree with TRBD1. Germline-derived CDR1 and CDR2 are LGHDT and YNNKEL (reference sequence). Losses at the gene ends were 0 bases for V and 4 bases for J; bases not matched to a gene: 18. This CDR3 has 20 amino acids. The CDR3 bases are TGTGCCAGCAGCCAAGATACCATTCCGGGACAGGGACCTGCGGGAGAGACCCAGTACTTC. Its protein is CASSQDTIPGQGPAGETQYF.

The chain is built from TRBV29-1 and TRBJ1-1; 7 bases fit TRBD1. Trimming cost V 6 bases and J 1 base; bases outside gene matches: 11. This CDR3 contains 15 residues. The germline gives CDR1 SQVTM, CDR2 ANQGSEA. DNA of the CDR3: TGCAGCGTCGGAGGAAACAGGGGTTGGAACACTGAAGCTTTCTTT. Its protein is CSVGGNRGWNTEAFF.

V usage is TRBV12-3 or TRBV12-4 and J usage is TRBJ2-7; the match to TRBD1 covers 12 bases. Trimming at V came to 8 bases and at J to 4 bases, leaving 3 bases not matched to a gene. The length of the CDR3 is 13 residues. The CDR3 spells CASGTGGAYEQYF. Here the CDR3 DNA reads TGTGCCAGCGGGACAGGGGGCGCTTACGAGCAGTACTTC.

The DNA of the CDR3 is TGTGCCTGGGAGACAGGGGGCTACACTGAAGCTTTCTTT. Translating gives CAWETGGYTEAFF. The genes are TRBV30 and TRBJ1-1; 10 bases are shared with TRBD1. Germline CDR1 GTSNPN, CDR2 SVGIG (reference sequence). J was trimmed by 3 bases and V by 5 bases; bases with no gene match: 3. The CDR3 is made up of 13 amino acids.

The V gene is TRBV11-3, the J gene TRBJ2-1; 10 bases map to TRBD2. V dropped 5 bases and J dropped 4; count of bases not matched to a gene: 5. CDR1 and CDR2 from the germline V gene are SGHNT and YENEEA. The CDR3 covers 15 residues. The CDR3 sequence is CASSRTSGWYNEQFF. For the CDR3, the DNA is TGTGCCAGCAGCCGGACTAGCGGTTGGTACAATGAGCAGTTCTTC.

The chain has TRBV28 and TRBJ2-1, with TRBD2 matching 9 bases. The CDR3 loop spans 15 amino acids. Germline V gene lookup returns CDR1 MDHEN and CDR2 SYDVKM. With 6 bases clipped from V and 7 bases from J, the junction kept 10 bases outside the gene matches. For the CDR3, the DNA is TGTGCCAGCAGGACCCCAGCGGGAGGTAGGAATGAGCAGTTCTTC. Its translation is CASRTPAGGRNEQFF.

The rearrangement uses TRBV21-1 and TRBJ2-7; TRBD2 is the table's D call, not checked against the DNA. TRBV21-1 corresponds to a pseudogene. The length of the CDR3 is 15 residues. CDR3 sequence: CASSKAGGSSYEQYF. CDR3 DNA: TGTGCCAGCAGCAAGGCGGGGGGGAGCTCCTACGAGCAGTACTTC.

The rearrangement joins TRBV7-9 to TRBJ2-7, with TRBD1 identical over 8 bases. The junction had 11 bases not matched to a gene; V was cut back by 5 bases and J by 5 bases. The CDR3 is 15 residues long. Looked up from germline, CDR1 is SEHNR and CDR2 is FQNEAQ (reference sequence). This CDR3 reads CASSTDRTGRHEQYF. CDR3 sequence (DNA): TGTGCCAGCAGCACCGACCGGACAGGGAGGCACGAGCAGTACTTC.